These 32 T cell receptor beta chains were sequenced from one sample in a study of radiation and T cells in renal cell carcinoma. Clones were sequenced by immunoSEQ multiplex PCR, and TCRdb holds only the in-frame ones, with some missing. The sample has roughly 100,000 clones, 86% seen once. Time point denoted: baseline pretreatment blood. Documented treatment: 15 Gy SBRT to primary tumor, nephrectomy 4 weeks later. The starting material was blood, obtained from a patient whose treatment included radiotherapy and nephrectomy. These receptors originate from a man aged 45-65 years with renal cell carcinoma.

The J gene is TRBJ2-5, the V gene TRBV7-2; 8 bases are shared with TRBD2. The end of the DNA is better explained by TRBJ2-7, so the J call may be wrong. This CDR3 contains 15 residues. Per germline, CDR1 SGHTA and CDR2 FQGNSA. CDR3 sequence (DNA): TGTGCCAGCAGCTTCGGTCTAGCGGGCCACTACGAGCAGTACTTC. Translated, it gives CASSFGLAGHYEQYF.

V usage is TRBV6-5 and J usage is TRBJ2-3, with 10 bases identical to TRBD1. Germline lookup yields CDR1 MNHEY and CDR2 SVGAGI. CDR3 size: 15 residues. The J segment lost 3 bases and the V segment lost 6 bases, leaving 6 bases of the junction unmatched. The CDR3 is CASRNDRGRTDTQYF. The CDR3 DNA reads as TGTGCCAGCAGGAATGACAGGGGGCGAACAGATACGCAGTATTTT.

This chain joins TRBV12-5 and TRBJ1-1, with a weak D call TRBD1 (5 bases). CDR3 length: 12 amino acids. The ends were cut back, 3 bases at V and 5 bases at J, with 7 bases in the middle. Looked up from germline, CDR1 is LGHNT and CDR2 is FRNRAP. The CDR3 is CASGLEGTEAFF. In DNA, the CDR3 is TGTGCTAGTGGTTTAGAGGGGACTGAAGCTTTCTTT.

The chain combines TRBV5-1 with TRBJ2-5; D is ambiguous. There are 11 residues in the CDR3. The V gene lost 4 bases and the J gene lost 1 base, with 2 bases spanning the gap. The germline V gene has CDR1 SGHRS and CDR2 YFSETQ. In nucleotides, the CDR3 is TGCGCCAGCAGCATCCAAGAGACCCAGTACTTC. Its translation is CASSIQETQYF. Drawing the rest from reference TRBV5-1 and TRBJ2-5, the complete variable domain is KAGVTQTPRYLIKTRGQQVTLSCSPISGHRSVSWYQQTPGQGLQFLFEYFSETQRNKGNFPGRFSGRQFSNSRSEMNVSTLELGDSALYLCASSIQETQYFGPGTRLLVL.

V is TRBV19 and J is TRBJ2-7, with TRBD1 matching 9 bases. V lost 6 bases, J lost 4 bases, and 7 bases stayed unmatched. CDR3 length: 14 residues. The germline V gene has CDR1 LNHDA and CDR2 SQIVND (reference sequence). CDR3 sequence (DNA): TGTGCCAGTAGCGTCCGGGACAGGGTATACGAGCAGTACTTC. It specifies CASSVRDRVYEQYF.

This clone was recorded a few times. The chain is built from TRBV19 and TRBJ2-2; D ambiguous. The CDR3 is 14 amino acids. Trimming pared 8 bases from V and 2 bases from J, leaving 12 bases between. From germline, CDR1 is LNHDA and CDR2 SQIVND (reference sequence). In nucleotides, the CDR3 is TGTGCCAGTGACTCTCGGAGTAACACCGGGGAGCTGTTTTTT. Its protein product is CASDSRSNTGELFF. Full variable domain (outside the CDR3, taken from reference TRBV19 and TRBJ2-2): DGGITQSPKYLFRKEGQNVTLSCEQNLNHDAMYWYRQDPGQGLRLIYYSQIVNDFQKGDIAEGYSVSREKKESFPLTVTSAQKNPTAFYLCASDSRSNTGELFFGEGSRLTVL.

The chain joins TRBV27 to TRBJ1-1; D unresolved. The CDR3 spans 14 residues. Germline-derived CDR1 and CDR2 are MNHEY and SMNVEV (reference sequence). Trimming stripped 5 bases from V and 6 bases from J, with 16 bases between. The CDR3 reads CASSPRAGMAEAFF. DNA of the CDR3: TGTGCCAGCAGTCCAAGGGCCGGGATGGCTGAAGCTTTCTTT.

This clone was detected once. In DNA form, the CDR3 reads TGTGCCAGCTCCTCAGGGACGAACACTGAAGCTTTCTTT. Translating gives CASSSGTNTEAFF. The rearrangement links TRBV18 to TRBJ1-1, with TRBD1 as a possible D gene (5 bases). There are 13 residues in the CDR3. Trimming cost V 6 bases and J 1 base, with 9 bases left between them. Per the germline V gene, CDR1 is KGHSH and CDR2 is LQKENI.

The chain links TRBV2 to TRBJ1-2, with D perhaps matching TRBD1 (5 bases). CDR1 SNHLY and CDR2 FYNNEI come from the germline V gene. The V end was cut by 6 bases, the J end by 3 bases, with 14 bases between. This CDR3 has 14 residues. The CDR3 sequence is CASRGPTPYYGYTF. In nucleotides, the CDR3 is TGTGCCAGCAGGGGGCCCACTCCCTACTATGGCTACACCTTC.

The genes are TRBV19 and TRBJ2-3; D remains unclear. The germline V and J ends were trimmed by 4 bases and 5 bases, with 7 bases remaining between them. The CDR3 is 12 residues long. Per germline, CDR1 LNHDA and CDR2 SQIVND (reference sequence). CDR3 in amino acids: CASSSLRDTQYF. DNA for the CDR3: TGTGCCAGTAGTAGCCTGAGAGATACGCAGTATTTT.

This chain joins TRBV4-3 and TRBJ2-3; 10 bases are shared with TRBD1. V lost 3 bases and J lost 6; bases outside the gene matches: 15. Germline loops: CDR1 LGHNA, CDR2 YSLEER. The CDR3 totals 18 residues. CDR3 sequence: CASSQALVGTGDSDTQYF. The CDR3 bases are TGCGCCAGCAGCCAGGCCCTCGTTGGGACAGGGGATTCGGATACGCAGTATTTT.

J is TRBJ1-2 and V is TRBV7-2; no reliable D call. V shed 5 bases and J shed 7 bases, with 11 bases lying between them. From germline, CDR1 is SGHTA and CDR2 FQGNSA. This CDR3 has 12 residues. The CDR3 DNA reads TGTGCCAGCAGCCTAACCCGCAGTGGCTACACCTTC. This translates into CASSLTRSGYTF.

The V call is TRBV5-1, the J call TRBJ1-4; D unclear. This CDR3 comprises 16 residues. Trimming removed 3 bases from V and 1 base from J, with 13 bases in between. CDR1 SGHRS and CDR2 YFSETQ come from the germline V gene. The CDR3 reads CASSYMGAVTNEKLFF. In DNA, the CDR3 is TGCGCCAGCAGCTACATGGGCGCGGTAACTAATGAAAAACTGTTTTTT. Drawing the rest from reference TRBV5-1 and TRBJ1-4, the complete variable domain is KAGVTQTPRYLIKTRGQQVTLSCSPISGHRSVSWYQQTPGQGLQFLFEYFSETQRNKGNFPGRFSGRQFSNSRSEMNVSTLELGDSALYLCASSYMGAVTNEKLFFGSGTQLSVL.

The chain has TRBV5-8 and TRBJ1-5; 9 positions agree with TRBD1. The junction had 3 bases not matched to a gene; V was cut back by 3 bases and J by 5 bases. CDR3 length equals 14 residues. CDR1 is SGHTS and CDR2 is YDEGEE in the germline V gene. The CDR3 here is CASSWGQGYQPQHF. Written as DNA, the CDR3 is TGTGCCAGCAGCTGGGGACAGGGTTATCAGCCCCAGCATTTT.

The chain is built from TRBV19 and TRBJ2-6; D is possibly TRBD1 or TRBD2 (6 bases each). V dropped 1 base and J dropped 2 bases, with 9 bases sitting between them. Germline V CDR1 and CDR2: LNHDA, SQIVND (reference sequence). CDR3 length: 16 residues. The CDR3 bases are TGTGCCAGTAGTATAGGCGGGACAACTGGGGCCAACGTCCTGACTTTC. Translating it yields CASSIGGTTGANVLTF.

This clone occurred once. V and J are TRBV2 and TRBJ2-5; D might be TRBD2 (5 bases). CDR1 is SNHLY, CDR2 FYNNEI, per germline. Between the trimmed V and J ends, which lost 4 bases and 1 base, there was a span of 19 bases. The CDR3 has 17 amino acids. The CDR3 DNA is TGTGCCAGCAGTGTTAGTAGGAGCGGAGGACTCCAAGAGACCCAGTACTTC. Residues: CASSVSRSGGLQETQYF.

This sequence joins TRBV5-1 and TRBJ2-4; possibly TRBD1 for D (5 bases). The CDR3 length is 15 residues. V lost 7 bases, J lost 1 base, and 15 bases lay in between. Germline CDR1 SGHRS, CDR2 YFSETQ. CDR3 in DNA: TGCGCCAGCGGGGTTTTAGGGGTGGCCAAAAACATTCAGTACTTC. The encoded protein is CASGVLGVAKNIQYF.

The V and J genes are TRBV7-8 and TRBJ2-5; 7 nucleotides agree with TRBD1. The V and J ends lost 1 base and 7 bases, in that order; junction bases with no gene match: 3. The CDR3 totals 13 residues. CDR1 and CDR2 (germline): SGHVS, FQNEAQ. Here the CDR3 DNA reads TGTGCCAGCAGCTTAGTGGACAGGAGGACCCAGTACTTC. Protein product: CASSLVDRRTQYF.

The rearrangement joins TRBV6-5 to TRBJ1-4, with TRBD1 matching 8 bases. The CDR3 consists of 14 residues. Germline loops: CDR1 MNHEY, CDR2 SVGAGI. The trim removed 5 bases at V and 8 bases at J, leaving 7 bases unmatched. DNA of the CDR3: TGTGCCAGCAGTAACGGACAGGGTTGGGAAAAACTGTTTTTT. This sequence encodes CASSNGQGWEKLFF.

The CDR3 nucleotides are TGCAGCGTTGATGAGGGGGGAAACACTGAAGCTTTCTTT. This gives the protein CSVDEGGNTEAFF. The V gene is TRBV29-1, the J gene TRBJ1-1, with D possibly matching TRBD1 (6 bases). V lost 3 bases to trimming and J lost 2 bases, with 10 bases between them. The CDR3 is 13 residues long. Germline CDR1 reads SQVTM; CDR2 reads ANQGSEA.

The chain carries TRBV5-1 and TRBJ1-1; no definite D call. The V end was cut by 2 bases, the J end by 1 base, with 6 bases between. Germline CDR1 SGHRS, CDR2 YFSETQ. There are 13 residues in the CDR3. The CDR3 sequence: CASSLWTNTEAFF. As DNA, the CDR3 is TGCGCCAGCAGCTTATGGACGAACACTGAAGCTTTCTTT. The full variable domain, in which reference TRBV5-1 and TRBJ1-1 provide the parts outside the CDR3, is KAGVTQTPRYLIKTRGQQVTLSCSPISGHRSVSWYQQTPGQGLQFLFEYFSETQRNKGNFPGRFSGRQFSNSRSEMNVSTLELGDSALYLCASSLWTNTEAFFGQGTRLTVV.

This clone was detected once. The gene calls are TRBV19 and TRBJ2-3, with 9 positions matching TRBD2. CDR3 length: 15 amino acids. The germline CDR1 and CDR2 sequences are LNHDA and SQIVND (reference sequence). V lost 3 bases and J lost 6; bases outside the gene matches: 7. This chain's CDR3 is CASSIWSAGGDTQYF. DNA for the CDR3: TGTGCCAGTAGTATCTGGTCTGCGGGAGGGGATACGCAGTATTTT.

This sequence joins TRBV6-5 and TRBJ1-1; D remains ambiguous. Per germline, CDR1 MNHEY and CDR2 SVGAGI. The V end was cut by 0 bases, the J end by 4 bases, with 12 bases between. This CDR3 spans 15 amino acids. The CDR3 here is CASSYSLGWGTEAFF. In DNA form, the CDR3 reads TGTGCCAGCAGTTACTCCCTGGGTTGGGGCACTGAAGCTTTCTTT.

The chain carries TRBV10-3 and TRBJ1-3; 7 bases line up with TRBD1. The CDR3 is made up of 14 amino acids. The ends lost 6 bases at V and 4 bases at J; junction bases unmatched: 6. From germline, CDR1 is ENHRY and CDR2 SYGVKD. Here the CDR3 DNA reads TGTGCCATCAGGGGACAGATGGCGGGAAACACCATATATTTT. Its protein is CAIRGQMAGNTIYF.

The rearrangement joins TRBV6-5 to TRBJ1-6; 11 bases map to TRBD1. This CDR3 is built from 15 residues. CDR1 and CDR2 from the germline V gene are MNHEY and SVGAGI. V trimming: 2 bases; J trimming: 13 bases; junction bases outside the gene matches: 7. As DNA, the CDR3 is TGTGCCAGCAGTTACCCGCGGACAGGGGGCCCGCCCCTCCACTTT. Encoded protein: CASSYPRTGGPPLHF.

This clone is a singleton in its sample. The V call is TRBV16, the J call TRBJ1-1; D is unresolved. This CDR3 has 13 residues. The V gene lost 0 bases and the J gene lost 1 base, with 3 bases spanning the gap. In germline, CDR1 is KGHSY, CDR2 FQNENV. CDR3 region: CASSQSGNTEAFF. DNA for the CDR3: TGTGCCAGCAGCCAATCGGGGAACACTGAAGCTTTCTTT.

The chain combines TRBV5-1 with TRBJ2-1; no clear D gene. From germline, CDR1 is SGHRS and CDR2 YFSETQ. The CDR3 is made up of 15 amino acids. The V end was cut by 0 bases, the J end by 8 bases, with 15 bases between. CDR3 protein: CASSLVPSLSDEQFF. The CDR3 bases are TGCGCCAGCAGCTTGGTTCCTAGTTTGAGCGATGAGCAGTTCTTC.

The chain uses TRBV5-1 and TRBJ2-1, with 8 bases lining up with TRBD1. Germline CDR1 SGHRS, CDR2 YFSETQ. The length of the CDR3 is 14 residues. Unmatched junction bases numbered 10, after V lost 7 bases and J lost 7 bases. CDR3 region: CASQVGQGWNEQFF. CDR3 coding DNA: TGCGCCAGCCAAGTTGGACAGGGTTGGAATGAGCAGTTCTTC.

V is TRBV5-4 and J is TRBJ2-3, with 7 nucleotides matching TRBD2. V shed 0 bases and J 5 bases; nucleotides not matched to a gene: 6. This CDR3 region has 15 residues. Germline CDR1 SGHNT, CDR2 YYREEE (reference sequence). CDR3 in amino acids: CASSLAGASGDTQYF. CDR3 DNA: TGTGCCAGCAGCTTGGCCGGGGCTAGCGGAGATACGCAGTATTTT. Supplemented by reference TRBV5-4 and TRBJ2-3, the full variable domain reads ETGVTQSPTHLIKTRGQQVTLRCSSQSGHNTVSWYQQALGQGPQFIFQYYREEENGRGNFPPRFSGLQFPNYSSELNVNALELDDSALYLCASSLAGASGDTQYFGPGTRLTVL.

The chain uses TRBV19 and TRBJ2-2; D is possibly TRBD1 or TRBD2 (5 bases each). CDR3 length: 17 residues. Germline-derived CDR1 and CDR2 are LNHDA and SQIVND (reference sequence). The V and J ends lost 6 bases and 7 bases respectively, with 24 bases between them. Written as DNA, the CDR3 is TGTGCCAGTAGCCGAGGGCCCGGGCCAGGGATTGGCGGGGAGCTGTTTTTT. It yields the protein CASSRGPGPGIGGELFF.

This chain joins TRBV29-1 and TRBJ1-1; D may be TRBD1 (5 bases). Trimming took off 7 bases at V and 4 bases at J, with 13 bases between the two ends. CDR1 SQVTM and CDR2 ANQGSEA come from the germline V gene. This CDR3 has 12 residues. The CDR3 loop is CSDSSGGTEAFF. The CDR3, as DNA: TGCAGCGACTCAAGCGGGGGCACTGAAGCTTTCTTT. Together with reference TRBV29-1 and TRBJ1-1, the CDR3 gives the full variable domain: SAVISQKPSRDICQRGTSLTIQCQVDSQVTMMFWYRQQPGQSLTLIATANQGSEATYESGFVIDKFPISRPNLTFSTLTVSNMSPEDSSIYLCSDSSGGTEAFFGQGTRLTVV.

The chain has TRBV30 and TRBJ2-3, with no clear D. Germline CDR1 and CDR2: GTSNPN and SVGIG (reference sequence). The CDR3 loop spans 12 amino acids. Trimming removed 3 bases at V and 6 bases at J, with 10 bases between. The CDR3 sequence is CAWSPSLDTQYF. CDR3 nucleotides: TGTGCCTGGAGCCCCAGTTTGGATACGCAGTATTTT.